A single sample is the source of the 30 T cell receptor beta chains below, sequenced in a study of T cell repertoires in cytomegalovirus infection. TCRdb called the reads again in MiXCR, with one record for every CDR3 protein. The sample carries approximately 160,000 distinct CDR3 sequences, roughly 18% recorded once. Sequenced material: CD8+ T cells from PBMCs. The receptors come from a human donor in good health (CMV status not recorded). Some clones in this sample may be carry-over from other donors' samples.

This clonotype was seen ten or more times. The CDR3 sequence: CASSLEGLGLAGHQETQYF. The CDR3 DNA reads TGTGCCAGCAGCTTAGAAGGTTTGGGACTAGCGGGGCACCAAGAGACCCAGTACTTC. The V call is TRBV11-2, the J call TRBJ2-5; 13 positions agree with TRBD2. The V gene end was trimmed by 0 bases and the J gene end by 0 bases; junction bases not matched to a gene: 7. The CDR3 sequence is 19 residues long. CDR1 and CDR2 (germline): SGHAT, FQNNGV.

This clonotype was seen at least ten times. The CDR3 loop reads CVSGSSGANVLTF. The CDR3, as DNA: TGTGTCAGTGGGAGCTCTGGGGCCAACGTCCTGACTTTC. The chain links TRBV7-2 to TRBJ2-6; D possibly corresponds to TRBD2 (5 bases). The CDR3 totals 13 residues. Germline assignment: CDR1 SGHTA and CDR2 FQGNSA.

The rearrangement joins TRBV7-8 to TRBJ2-5; maybe TRBD1 (6 bases). Germline CDR1 SGHVS, CDR2 FQNEAQ. V gave up 1 base and J gave up 7 bases, with 16 bases separating them. The CDR3 is 15 residues long. The CDR3 spells CASSLGTAGDGTQYF. The DNA of the CDR3 is TGTGCCAGCAGCTTAGGGACGGCAGGGGATGGGACCCAGTACTTC. The full variable domain, completed using reference TRBV7-8 and TRBJ2-5, is GAGVSQSPRYKVAKRGQDVALRCDPISGHVSLFWYQQALGQGPEFLTYFQNEAQLDKSGLPSDRFFAERPEGSVSTLKIQRTQQEDSAVYLCASSLGTAGDGTQYFGPGTRLLVL.

This clonotype was detected only a few times. This chain joins TRBV20-1 and TRBJ2-5; 8 bases match TRBD2. The V segment lost 1 base and the J segment 5 bases; nucleotides outside the gene matches: 15. From germline, CDR1 is DFQATT and CDR2 SNEGSKA (reference sequence). This CDR3 has 17 residues. The DNA of the CDR3 is TGCAGTGCTAGAGTCCCAATAGCGGGGACTGCTTGGGAGACCCAGTACTTC. This codes for CSARVPIAGTAWETQYF.

The chain combines TRBV7-2 with TRBJ2-7; the match to TRBD2 covers 10 bases. CDR1 SGHTA and CDR2 FQGNSA come from the germline V gene. Unmatched junction bases numbered 4, after V lost 4 bases and J lost 1 base. CDR3 length: 15 amino acids. CDR3 coding DNA: TGTGCCAGCAGCTCCAGCGGGGGGGGTTCCTACGAGCAGTACTTC. Amino acids: CASSSSGGGSYEQYF.

This clonotype was seen ten or more times. The chain carries TRBV7-2 and TRBJ1-1, with TRBD1 identical over 9 bases. Per germline, CDR1 SGHTA and CDR2 FQGNSA. After removal of 2 bases from V and 4 bases from J, the junction contained 5 bases not matched to a gene. The CDR3 is 15 residues long. The chain's CDR3 is CASSLYRGPSTEAFF. In DNA form, the CDR3 reads TGTGCCAGCAGCTTATACAGGGGGCCTAGCACTGAAGCTTTCTTT. The full variable domain, with the rest looked up from reference TRBV7-2 and TRBJ1-1, is GAGVSQSPSNKVTEKGKDVELRCDPISGHTALYWYRQSLGQGLEFLIYFQGNSAPDKSGLPSDRFSAERTGGSVSTLTIQRTQQEDSAVYLCASSLYRGPSTEAFFGQGTRLTVV.

This clonotype was picked up a small number of times. V and J are TRBV5-1 and TRBJ2-6, with a possible D match to TRBD1 (5 bases). This CDR3 comprises 18 residues. CDR1 is SGHRS and CDR2 is YFSETQ in the germline V gene. The germline V and J ends were trimmed by 3 bases and 1 base, with 17 bases remaining between them. Written as DNA, the CDR3 is TGCGCCAGCAGCTCGAGCGTTTCAGGGTTATCTGGGGCCAACGTCCTGACTTTC. Translated: CASSSSVSGLSGANVLTF.

Many counts were recorded for this clonotype. Here the CDR3 DNA reads TGTGCCAGCAGCCCAAGAGTACGGGAAACAGCGGAGACCCAGTACTTC. Its protein is CASSPRVRETAETQYF. The rearrangement joins TRBV7-2 to TRBJ2-5, with D possibly TRBD2 on 5 matching bases. Germline V gene lookup returns CDR1 SGHTA and CDR2 FQGNSA. This CDR3 spans 16 amino acids. V lost 5 bases, J lost 5 bases, and 21 bases lay in between.

The chain links TRBV12-3 or TRBV12-4 to TRBJ1-1; D might be TRBD1 (6 bases). V dropped 6 bases and J dropped 4 bases, with 15 bases sitting between them. The CDR3 runs 14 residues. CDR3 nucleotide sequence: TGTGCCAGCAGAGATAACAGGGTATCCACTGAAGCTTTCTTT. Amino acids: CASRDNRVSTEAFF.

The CDR3 DNA is TGTGCCAGTAGTATAGCGGGAGGCTCTCGGTATCGTAGCTCCTACAATGAGCAGTTCTTC. Its translation is CASSIAGGSRYRSSYNEQFF. The genes are TRBV19 and TRBJ2-1; 7 bases fit TRBD2. The V and J ends lost 1 base and 0 bases, in that order; junction bases with no gene match: 15. Germline loops: CDR1 LNHDA, CDR2 SQIVND (reference sequence). The CDR3 is 20 amino acids.

This clonotype came up a few times. The V call is TRBV19, the J call TRBJ2-7, with 10 bases that match TRBD1. With 4 bases clipped from V and 2 bases from J, the junction kept 11 bases outside the gene matches. Germline CDR1 is LNHDA and CDR2 is SQIVND (reference sequence). The CDR3 length is 17 residues. Here the CDR3 DNA reads TGTGCCAGTAGTACCCCAATATCGACAGGGGGCACCTACGAGCAGTACTTC. Translation: CASSTPISTGGTYEQYF.

The J gene is TRBJ1-2, the V gene TRBV7-8; D call uncertain. The CDR3 consists of 14 residues. Between the trimmed V and J ends, which lost 8 bases and 0 bases, there was a span of 13 bases. CDR1 and CDR2 from the germline V gene are SGHVS and FQNEAQ. The CDR3 DNA reads as TGTGCCAGCGGCGGGGAAGGGCCTAACTATGGCTACACCTTC. It codes for CASGGEGPNYGYTF.

V is TRBV6-2 or TRBV6-3 and J is TRBJ2-7; weak D call: TRBD1 (5 bases). Trimming removed 4 bases from V and 3 bases from J, with 7 bases in between. Germline CDR1 and CDR2: MNHEY and SVGEGT. The CDR3 spans 12 residues. CDR3 DNA: TGTGCCAGCAGTTCAGGGATCTACGAGCAGTACTTC. This codes for CASSSGIYEQYF.

CDR3 in amino acids: CASSVGGQGSYF. The CDR3 DNA sequence: TGTGCCAGCAGTGTTGGGGGACAGGGGTCGTATTTT. The chain employs TRBV6-1 and TRBJ2-3; 10 bases match TRBD1. Trimming took 4 bases from V and 14 from J; bases not matched to a gene: 6. In germline, CDR1 is MNHNS, CDR2 SASEGT. This CDR3 contains 12 residues.

This clonotype was detected a few times. The chain is built from TRBV4-1 and TRBJ1-5; D might be TRBD1 (5 bases). With 0 bases removed from V and 0 bases from J, the gap between germline ends came to 9 bases. The length of the CDR3 is 16 residues. CDR1 and CDR2 from the germline V gene are MGHRA and YSYEKL. The CDR3 spells CASSQDWGSSNQPQHF. The DNA for the CDR3 is TGCGCCAGCAGCCAAGATTGGGGGTCTAGCAATCAGCCCCAGCATTTT.

This clonotype showed up just a few times. V and J are TRBV7-2 and TRBJ2-3; 10 bases map to TRBD1. Trimming removed 7 bases from V and 3 bases from J; junction bases left unmatched: 10. The CDR3 totals 16 residues. Looked up from germline, CDR1 is SGHTA and CDR2 is FQGNSA. CDR3 sequence: CASIPGDRGWTDTQYF. In DNA form, the CDR3 reads TGTGCCAGCATCCCTGGGGACAGGGGATGGACAGATACGCAGTATTTT.

This clonotype was detected a few times. J is TRBJ2-2 and V is TRBV6-1, with a possible D match to TRBD2 (6 bases). Deletions cut 0 bases from V and 4 bases from J, with 15 bases between. The germline gives CDR1 MNHNS, CDR2 SASEGT. The CDR3 loop spans 17 amino acids. The CDR3 nucleotides read TGTGCCAGCAGTGAAGCTGACCGGGGGATCGGCACCGGGGAGCTGTTTTTT. Encoded protein: CASSEADRGIGTGELFF.

The rearrangement uses TRBV30 and TRBJ2-1, with D possibly being TRBD1 or TRBD2 (6 bases each). CDR3 length: 11 residues. The V end lost 7 bases, the J end lost 7 bases, and 11 bases lay between the germline ends. CDR1 and CDR2 from the germline V gene are GTSNPN and SVGIG (reference sequence). The CDR3 sequence: CALRGENEQFF. The CDR3 region has the DNA TGTGCCTTAAGGGGGGAGAATGAGCAGTTCTTC.

This clonotype was recorded many times. V and J are TRBV19 and TRBJ2-7; a possible D gene is TRBD2 (5 bases). The CDR3 totals 15 residues. V lost 6 bases and J lost 0, with 15 bases in between. The germline gives CDR1 LNHDA, CDR2 SQIVND (reference sequence). CDR3 bases: TGTGCCAGTAGCCCGGAGGCTCCCTCCTCCTACGAGCAGTACTTC. It encodes CASSPEAPSSYEQYF.

This sequence joins TRBV7-2 and TRBJ2-2, with D perhaps being TRBD1 or TRBD2 (5 bases each). Germline assignment: CDR1 SGHTA and CDR2 FQGNSA. Trimming pared 5 bases from V and 7 bases from J, leaving 20 bases between. The CDR3 has 16 amino acids. Here the CDR3 reads CASSPRGPPRGGELFF. CDR3 in DNA: TGTGCCAGCAGCCCGAGGGGACCCCCGAGGGGCGGGGAGCTGTTTTTT.

The chain recombines TRBV29-1 with TRBJ2-1; D call uncertain. Germline V gene sequence: CDR1 SQVTM, CDR2 ANQGSEA. The CDR3 totals 14 residues. The V and J ends lost 6 bases and 0 bases respectively, with 12 bases between them. The CDR3 here is CSVFSLSSYNEQFF. As DNA, the CDR3 is TGCAGCGTCTTTAGCCTGAGCTCCTACAATGAGCAGTTCTTC.

This rearrangement joins TRBV28 to TRBJ1-5, with a possible D match to TRBD1 (6 bases). CDR3 length: 16 amino acids. Trimming took off 6 bases at V and 1 base at J, with 16 bases between the two ends. Germline V gives CDR1 MDHEN, CDR2 SYDVKM. CDR3 DNA: TGTGCCAGCAGCCTCGGGGGGGCGAGGAGCAATCAGCCCCAGCATTTT. Translation: CASSLGGARSNQPQHF.

This clonotype was seen at least ten times. CDR3 sequence reads: CATGGLNEQFF. In DNA form, the CDR3 reads TGTGCCACCGGGGGGCTGAATGAGCAGTTCTTC. The rearrangement links TRBV7-2 to TRBJ2-1, with TRBD2 as a possible D gene (7 bases). Germline CDR1 SGHTA, CDR2 FQGNSA. The germline V and J ends were trimmed by 10 bases and 7 bases, with 11 bases remaining between them. The CDR3 extends over 11 amino acids.

V and J are TRBV7-9 and TRBJ1-5, with TRBD1 identical over 7 bases. Germline values: CDR1 SEHNR, CDR2 FQNEAQ (reference sequence). The CDR3 is made up of 14 amino acids. Germline trimming cut 5 bases from V and 4 bases from J; bases unmatched to any gene: 5. The CDR3 sequence is CASSQEGQNQPQHF. The CDR3 DNA sequence: TGTGCCAGCAGCCAAGAGGGACAGAATCAGCCCCAGCATTTT.

The chain combines TRBV20-1 with TRBJ2-7; 9 positions agree with TRBD1. The CDR3 is made up of 14 amino acids. Germline V gene sequence: CDR1 DFQATT, CDR2 SNEGSKA (reference sequence). J gave up 1 base and V 6 bases, and 7 bases lay outside the gene matches. In DNA form, the CDR3 reads TGCAGTGCAACCGACAGGGGGGATTCCTACGAGCAGTACTTC. Protein product: CSATDRGDSYEQYF.

The V gene is TRBV7-9, the J gene TRBJ1-2, with D unclear. The CDR3 length is 13 residues. V was shortened by 5 bases and J by 3 bases, with 10 bases between the two germline ends. Germline assignment: CDR1 SEHNR and CDR2 FQNEAQ (reference sequence). The CDR3 loop is CASSVLKDYGYTF. The CDR3 DNA reads TGTGCCAGCAGCGTTCTAAAGGACTATGGCTACACCTTC. Full variable domain (remainder filled in from reference TRBV7-9 and TRBJ1-2): DTGVSQNPRHKITKRGQNVTFRCDPISEHNRLYWYRQTLGQGPEFLTYFQNEAQLEKSRLLSDRFSAERPKGSFSTLEIQRTEQGDSAMYLCASSVLKDYGYTFGSGTRLTVV.

This clonotype was counted between two and nine times. V gene TRBV7-9 combines with J gene TRBJ1-2, with 8 nucleotides matching TRBD1. This CDR3 has 14 residues. Per germline, CDR1 SEHNR and CDR2 FQNEAQ (reference sequence). Germline trimming cut 3 bases from V and 8 bases from J; bases unmatched to any gene: 8. CDR3 bases: TGTGCCAGCAGCTTGGGACAGGCCCTAGGAGGCTACACCTTC. Amino acid sequence: CASSLGQALGGYTF. Looking up the rest from reference TRBV7-9 and TRBJ1-2 gives the full variable domain: DTGVSQNPRHKITKRGQNVTFRCDPISEHNRLYWYRQTLGQGPEFLTYFQNEAQLEKSRLLSDRFSAERPKGSFSTLEIQRTEQGDSAMYLCASSLGQALGGYTFGSGTRLTVV.

This clonotype was observed a few times. The chain couples TRBV6-2 or TRBV6-3 to TRBJ1-2; no firm D call. The CDR3 is made up of 15 amino acids. Germline V gene lookup returns CDR1 MNHEY and CDR2 SVGEGT. The V gene lost 0 bases and the J gene lost 8 bases, with 16 bases spanning the gap. CDR3 region: CASSYSGNDPSGYTF. The CDR3 region has the DNA TGTGCCAGCAGTTACTCGGGGAACGACCCATCGGGCTACACCTTC.

This clonotype came up many times. CDR3 loop: CASSASGWGNEQFF. CDR3 DNA sequence: TGTGCCAGCAGCGCTAGTGGGTGGGGTAATGAGCAGTTCTTC. This chain links TRBV7-8 with TRBJ2-1; D remains ambiguous. This CDR3 is built from 14 residues. From germline, CDR1 is SGHVS and CDR2 FQNEAQ. V lost 5 bases and J 7 bases, leaving 15 bases between the germline ends.

The chain carries TRBV7-6 and TRBJ2-3; 10 bases map to TRBD2. V dropped 6 bases and J dropped 5; count of bases not matched to a gene: 5. The CDR3 is 14 residues long. Germline lookup yields CDR1 SGHVS and CDR2 FNYEAQ. The CDR3 is CASRSAGGGDTQYF. In DNA, the CDR3 is TGTGCCAGCAGATCAGCGGGAGGGGGAGATACGCAGTATTTT.